The present entry profiles one TCR beta chain with its context. What this receptor recognizes is not known. One base away there is no much larger clone; base qualities are not given. The sample comes from a study of CD8 T cells in ankylosing spondylitis (dated by TCRdb to the late 2010s). In terms of the full investigation: To find TCR variants linked to disease, the study profiled T cell receptor beta repertoires in ankylosing spondylitis patients and healthy donors. The full study cohort was made up of approximately 24 ankylosing spondylitis patients and more than 90 healthy donors. Samples of peripheral blood were taken, and for ankylosing spondylitis patients, synovial fluid was collected as well.

Reads for this sample came from an Illumina HiSeq 2500. TCR beta libraries were prepared by quantitative 5'-RACE with molecular barcodes. The original methods were these. To identify disease-linked TCR variants, a new computational method was used, one built on a probabilistic model of VDJ rearrangement. TCRdb itself trimmed the public reads at Q25 with fastp, ran MiXCR and retained productive beta chains. Merged by CDR3 protein, the rows form single entries marked with the most common genes and DNA. TCRdb assigned the V and J calls; the authors' analysis was not used. For this sample there are about 360,000 distinct CDR3 sequences; 14% to 15% appear just once. The top ten constitute approximately 0.99% of the sample. Study-level results and caveats: Some motif variants were previously reported in synovial fluid and blood of reactive arthritis patients, suggesting common disease-initiation mechanisms. A TCR beta motif of about 8 highly homologous amino acid variants appeared characteristic of blood from ankylosing spondylitis patients. According to the report, matched synovial fluid samples from ankylosing spondylitis patients were significantly enriched for the disease-linked clones. The disease-linked clones showed a CD8+ phenotype and occurred at relatively low frequencies in peripheral blood.

The CDR3 measures 13 amino acids from cysteine to phenylalanine. Left in the record is the CDR3 DNA by itself, 39 bases read in frame from the first base. Germline trimming amounts to 4 bases on V and 9 bases on J, with 4 as the count of junction bases outside the gene matches. Specimen: blood, either unsorted or a sorted T cell fraction (not recorded which). This chain joins TRBV12-3 or TRBV12-4 to TRBJ1-5; TRBD1 agrees with 9 junctional bases. The source is a male donor with ankylosing spondylitis or in good health (not recorded which). The CDR3 amino acid sequence is: CASSSGTGRPQHF. The nucleotide sequence is given as TGTGCCAGCAGTTCGGGGACAGGGAGGCCCCAGCATTTT.